One sample yielded the 8 T cell receptor beta chains listed below, sequenced in a study of blood T cell repertoires in COVID-19. The assay was immunoSEQ multiplex PCR, and TCRdb's table has in-frame clones only and misses some. This table holds 350,000 to 400,000 clones, more than 80% found once. The sample consisted of peripheral blood. The receptor source for this set is a woman younger than 45 with COVID-19, enrolled during active disease.

This clone was observed a single time. This chain joins TRBV11-3 and TRBJ2-1; 8 positions agree with TRBD2. Germline loops: CDR1 SGHNT, CDR2 YENEEA. The CDR3 length is 15 residues. V lost 0 bases to trimming and J lost 9 bases; unmatched junction nucleotides: 7. CDR3 sequence: CASSLEGARGGEQFF. CDR3 DNA sequence: TGTGCCAGCAGCTTAGAGGGGGCCCGGGGGGGTGAGCAGTTCTTC.

The chain has TRBV2 and TRBJ1-2; a weak D match, TRBD1 (6 bases). The CDR3 is 13 residues long. Trimming stripped 3 bases from V and 5 bases from J, with 10 bases between. Germline CDR1 is SNHLY and CDR2 is FYNNEI. The CDR3 loop reads CASSEGAVYGYTF. In nucleotides, the CDR3 is TGTGCCAGCAGTGAGGGGGCTGTGTATGGCTACACCTTC.

V gene TRBV5-1 combines with J gene TRBJ1-3, with D unclear. Germline-derived CDR1 and CDR2 are SGHRS and YFSETQ. The V and J ends lost 5 bases and 2 bases respectively, with 5 bases between them. This CDR3 is built from 12 residues. CDR3 DNA sequence: TGCGCCAGCAGGGAGACTGGAAACACCATATATTTT. As protein: CASRETGNTIYF.

This chain uses TRBV28 with TRBJ2-7; 7 bases line up with TRBD1. With V trimmed by 5 bases and J by 2 bases, 3 bases remained unmatched. Germline CDR1 and CDR2: MDHEN and SYDVKM. This CDR3 is built from 13 residues. DNA of the CDR3: TGTGCCAGCAGTCCGGGACAGACCTACGAGCAGTACTTC. Encoded protein: CASSPGQTYEQYF. The variable domain in full, with the rest retrieved from reference TRBV28 and TRBJ2-7, is DVKVTQSSRYLVKRTGEKVFLECVQDMDHENMFWYRQDPGLGLRLIYFSYDVKMKEKGDIPEGYSVSREKKERFSLILESASTNQTSMYLCASSPGQTYEQYFGPGTRLTVT.

The genes are TRBV7-6 and TRBJ1-2; the D is unclear. The CDR3 covers 17 residues. Looked up from germline, CDR1 is SGHVS and CDR2 is FNYEAQ. V was trimmed by 5 bases and J by 0 bases, leaving 19 bases between them. For the CDR3, the DNA is TGTGCCAGCAGCCCCTCCCCCAGTCAGGTTACTAACTATGGCTACACCTTC. It is translated as CASSPSPSQVTNYGYTF. Looking up the rest from reference TRBV7-6 and TRBJ1-2 gives the full variable domain: GAGVSQSPRYKVTKRGQDVALRCDPISGHVSLYWYRQALGQGPEFLTYFNYEAQQDKSGLPNDRFSAERPEGSISTLTIQRTEQRDSAMYRCASSPSPSQVTNYGYTFGSGTRLTVV.

This chain links TRBV11-3 with TRBJ2-1; 7 positions match TRBD2. J was trimmed by 5 bases and V by 5 bases; bases with no gene match: 6. The CDR3 has 14 residues. CDR1 SGHNT and CDR2 YENEEA come from the germline V gene. The CDR3 is CASSVFTSDNEQFF. CDR3 in DNA: TGTGCCAGCAGCGTTTTTACTAGCGACAATGAGCAGTTCTTC. Based on the CDR3 plus reference TRBV11-3 and TRBJ2-1, the full variable domain is EAGVVQSPRYKIIEKKQPVAFWCNPISGHNTLYWYLQNLGQGPELLIRYENEEAVDDSQLPKDRFSAERLKGVDSTLKIQPAELGDSAVYLCASSVFTSDNEQFFGPGTRLTVL.

The V gene is TRBV4-3, the J gene TRBJ2-2; 11 bases agree with TRBD2. This CDR3 is built from 18 residues. The germline CDR1 and CDR2 sequences are LGHNA and YSLEER. The trim removed 0 bases at V and 2 bases at J, leaving 5 bases unmatched. CDR3 nucleotide sequence: TGCGCCAGCAGCCAAGAAAGACTAGCGGGACTAAACACCGGGGAGCTGTTTTTT. Protein: CASSQERLAGLNTGELFF.

V and J are TRBV28 and TRBJ1-3; the match to TRBD1 covers 7 bases. CDR1 MDHEN and CDR2 SYDVKM come from the germline V gene. V lost 8 bases, J lost 3 bases, and 7 bases stayed unmatched. The CDR3 runs 14 residues. CDR3 sequence (DNA): TGTGCCAGCGGCCCAGGGGGAGTTGGAAACACCATATATTTT. Its translation is CASGPGGVGNTIYF.